This T cell receptor (beta chain) was sequenced in a study of CD8 T cells in Susac syndrome. Germline V gene data show CDR1 as ENHRY and CDR2 as SYGVKD. This CDR3 has 12 amino acids. Trimming stripped 0 bases from V and 5 bases from J, with 4 bases between. When the RNA was reverse transcribed, random hexamers were used with an input of 0.5 to 1 ug. The amplification used immunoSEQ multiplex PCR on TCR beta CDR3; it spanned 54 Vbeta and 13 Jbeta. TCRdb passed the immunoSEQ multiplex PCR reads through MiXCR, listing each CDR3 protein once. This repertoire shows roughly 200,000 distinct CDR3 sequences, roughly 92% found once; its top ten account for over 0.095%. Recently defined diagnostic criteria classed the Susac syndrome patients as definite or probable. TEMRA cells were FACS-enriched, while CD8+ and CD4+ T cells were negatively isolated. General study results and limits: The authors acknowledged that their TCR sequencing and HLA analysis involved a relatively small number of individuals.

Remarks on this clonotype: Antigen unknown.

The chain has TRBV10-3 and TRBJ2-5, with D hard to call. The receptor was isolated from a human donor with Susac syndrome. Sequencing was performed on CD4+ T cells from PBMCs. The CDR3 protein is CAISESRETQYF. DNA for the CDR3: TGTGCCATCAGTGAGTCTCGGGAGACCCAGTACTTC.